This T cell receptor beta chain appears in the sequencing data of a study of metastatic and nonmetastatic thyroid tumors. For the study at large: Repertoires from malignant and benign thyroid patients were compared across blood and tumor or nodule tissue.

Study-wide results and limits: It was reported that TCR beta diversity was significantly higher in malignant thyroid tumors than benign nodules, in blood and tumor.

Between the trimmed V and J ends, which lost 4 bases and 5 bases, there was a span of 27 bases. CDR1 and CDR2 (germline): DFQATT, SNEGSKA (reference sequence). The CDR3 covers 19 residues. Note on this clone: Its antigen is undetermined.

In the original analysis: A classifier for distant metastasis in papillary thyroid cancer was constructed using CDR3 differences observed across clinicopathological groups. MiXCR reprocessed the PCR reads for TCRdb. The V and J calls were determined by TCRdb, not by the authors. The sample has about 7,600 clones, 27% seen once. None of the patients had undergone any treatment ahead of thyroid surgery. The chain recombines TRBV20-1 with TRBJ1-6; D unresolved. The clonotype originates from a female donor with papillary thyroid cancer or a benign thyroid nodule (not recorded which). Some clones in this sample may be carry-over from other donors' samples. The sequencing sample was made of adjacent normal tissue. CDR3 in DNA: TGCAGTGCTAAAACGCGGTACATAGGGTCACAACGAAATAATTCACCCCTCCACTTT. Encoded protein: CSAKTRYIGSQRNNSPLHF.